The 23 T cell receptor beta chains presented below share a single source sample, sequenced in a study of blood T cell repertoires in COVID-19. Method: immunoSEQ multiplex PCR; TCRdb's copy keeps in-frame clones and lacks some. The sample lists more than 95,000 clones; roughly nine tenths were seen once. The sample comprised peripheral blood. These receptors came from a man in his 70s who had recovered from COVID-19.

V gene TRBV27 combines with J gene TRBJ1-1, with TRBD1 matching over 10 bases. Germline CDR1 and CDR2: MNHEY and SMNVEV (reference sequence). V gave up 3 bases and J gave up 2 bases; unmatched junction bases: 6. CDR3 size: 16 residues. The CDR3 bases are TGTGCCAGCAGTTTTTTAGGGACAGGGGTCAACACTGAAGCTTTCTTT. The encoded protein is CASSFLGTGVNTEAFF.

The chain carries TRBV19 and TRBJ1-5; 10 positions match TRBD1. CDR3 length: 13 residues. V dropped 9 bases and J dropped 7; count of bases not matched to a gene: 6. In germline, CDR1 is LNHDA, CDR2 SQIVND (reference sequence). This chain's CDR3 is CASKDRGRQPQHF. In nucleotides, the CDR3 is TGTGCCAGCAAGGACAGGGGGAGGCAGCCCCAGCATTTT. The entire variable domain, with the rest obtained from reference TRBV19 and TRBJ1-5, is as follows: DGGITQSPKYLFRKEGQNVTLSCEQNLNHDAMYWYRQDPGQGLRLIYYSQIVNDFQKGDIAEGYSVSREKKESFPLTVTSAQKNPTAFYLCASKDRGRQPQHFGDGTRLSIL.

V is TRBV27 and J is TRBJ2-5; D is ambiguous. The CDR3 extends over 12 amino acids. Germline CDR1 is MNHEY and CDR2 is SMNVEV (reference sequence). Trimming cost V 5 bases and J 0 bases, with 4 bases left between them. In nucleotides, the CDR3 is TGTGCCAGCAGTCATGACCAAGAGACCCAGTACTTC. This translates into CASSHDQETQYF.

The rearrangement joins TRBV20-1 to TRBJ2-4; 7 positions agree with TRBD2. V gave up 3 bases and J gave up 4 bases; unmatched junction bases: 3. The CDR3 has 13 residues. Germline assignment: CDR1 DFQATT and CDR2 SNEGSKA (reference sequence). CDR3 nucleotide sequence: TGCAGTGCTAGTCCTAGCGGAAAAAACATTCAGTACTTC. This encodes CSASPSGKNIQYF.

The V and J genes are TRBV9 and TRBJ2-1; D gene unclear. This CDR3 is built from 15 residues. Germline CDR1 SGDLS, CDR2 YYNGEE. The V end was cut by 0 bases, the J end by 0 bases, with 7 bases between. This CDR3 reads CASSVGFSSYNEQFF. CDR3 nucleotide sequence: TGTGCCAGCAGCGTAGGTTTTAGCTCCTACAATGAGCAGTTCTTC.

This chain uses TRBV19 with TRBJ2-1, with 12 bases lining up with TRBD2. CDR1 is LNHDA, CDR2 SQIVND, per germline (reference sequence). The trim removed 5 bases at V and 12 bases at J, leaving 8 bases unmatched. The CDR3 spans 14 residues. CDR3 nucleotide sequence: TGTGCCAGTAGTGGACTAGCGGGACTTCAACGGCAGTTCTTC. This encodes CASSGLAGLQRQFF.

J is TRBJ2-3 and V is TRBV5-6, with 9 bases that match TRBD2. This CDR3 contains 15 residues. The V gene's germline CDR1 is SGHDT and CDR2 YYEEEE. After removal of 0 bases from V and 4 bases from J, the junction contained 3 bases not matched to a gene. The CDR3 here is CASSLDSGSSDTQYF. The CDR3, as DNA: TGTGCCAGCAGCTTGGATAGCGGGAGCTCAGATACGCAGTATTTT. The full variable domain, in which reference TRBV5-6 and TRBJ2-3 provide the parts outside the CDR3, is DAGVTQSPTHLIKTRGQQVTLRCSPKSGHDTVSWYQQALGQGPQFIFQYYEEEERQRGNFPDRFSGHQFPNYSSELNVNALLLGDSALYLCASSLDSGSSDTQYFGPGTRLTVL.

This clone turned up a few times. V and J are TRBV4-1 and TRBJ2-1; the D gene is possibly TRBD2 (6 bases). Per the germline V gene, CDR1 is MGHRA and CDR2 is YSYEKL. The V end lost 2 bases, the J end lost 7 bases, and 18 bases lay between the germline ends. The CDR3 loop spans 16 amino acids. The DNA of the CDR3 is TGCGCCAGCAGCCAACCCCGGGACTCGCGGAATAATGAGCAGTTCTTC. Translated, it gives CASSQPRDSRNNEQFF.

The chain uses TRBV5-1 and TRBJ1-5; 10 bases agree with TRBD1. Germline V lookup: CDR1 SGHRS, CDR2 YFSETQ. The ends lost 4 bases at V and 8 bases at J; junction bases unmatched: 6. The CDR3 is 14 amino acids. CDR3 nucleotides: TGCGCCAGCAGCCCCGACAGGGGGCTTAAGCCCCAGCATTTT. Protein: CASSPDRGLKPQHF.

This clone has only a few counts. This chain links TRBV7-9 with TRBJ2-3, with a tentative D call TRBD2 (5 bases). The CDR3 has 13 residues. Germline assignment: CDR1 SEHNR and CDR2 FQNEAQ (reference sequence). V shed 5 bases and J shed 4 bases, with 10 bases lying between them. CDR3 sequence (DNA): TGTGCCAGCAGCCCTCGGGGTCCAGATACGCAGTATTTT. Its protein product is CASSPRGPDTQYF.

The rearrangement links TRBV7-2 to TRBJ2-7; 14 positions match TRBD2. CDR1 and CDR2 (germline): SGHTA, FQGNSA. The CDR3 is 16 amino acids. Trimming took 3 bases from V and 5 from J; bases not matched to a gene: 6. As DNA, the CDR3 is TGTGCCAGCAGCTTCCTGGGACTAGCGGGAGCGGACGAGCAGTACTTC. Amino acid sequence: CASSFLGLAGADEQYF.

The J gene is TRBJ1-4, the V gene TRBV19; the match to TRBD1 covers 10 bases. J lost 11 bases, V lost 5 bases, and 8 bases had no gene match. In germline, CDR1 is LNHDA, CDR2 SQIVND (reference sequence). The CDR3 length is 14 residues. CDR3 bases: TGTGCCAGTAGTCCCCGACAGGGGGCGGCGAAACTGTTTTTT. It codes for CASSPRQGAAKLFF. The entire variable domain, with the rest obtained from reference TRBV19 and TRBJ1-4, is as follows: DGGITQSPKYLFRKEGQNVTLSCEQNLNHDAMYWYRQDPGQGLRLIYYSQIVNDFQKGDIAEGYSVSREKKESFPLTVTSAQKNPTAFYLCASSPRQGAAKLFFGSGTQLSVL.

The rearrangement joins TRBV5-1 to TRBJ2-5; 12 bases map to TRBD1. Trimming cost V 0 bases and J 5 bases; bases outside gene matches: 5. The CDR3 consists of 16 residues. Germline CDR1 reads SGHRS; CDR2 reads YFSETQ. The CDR3 reads CASSLAGTGGEETQYF. CDR3 nucleotide sequence: TGCGCCAGCAGCTTGGCCGGGACAGGGGGCGAGGAGACCCAGTACTTC.

The chain uses TRBV28 and TRBJ1-1; 7 bases match TRBD1. Per germline, CDR1 MDHEN and CDR2 SYDVKM. With V trimmed by 10 bases and J by 4 bases, 9 bases remained unmatched. The CDR3 runs 13 residues. The CDR3 here is CATRRGLFTEAFF. Here the CDR3 DNA reads TGTGCCACGAGAAGGGGGCTTTTCACTGAAGCTTTCTTT. The variable domain in full, with the rest retrieved from reference TRBV28 and TRBJ1-1, is DVKVTQSSRYLVKRTGEKVFLECVQDMDHENMFWYRQDPGLGLRLIYFSYDVKMKEKGDIPEGYSVSREKKERFSLILESASTNQTSMYLCATRRGLFTEAFFGQGTRLTVV.

The chain employs TRBV24-1 and TRBJ2-7; tentatively, D is TRBD1 (6 bases). This CDR3 spans 13 amino acids. V was cut by 10 bases and J by 1 base, with 13 bases left in between. The V gene's germline CDR1 is KGHDR and CDR2 SFDVKD. CDR3 nucleotides: TGTGCCACTGGCCCGGGACAATCCTACGAGCAGTACTTC. It translates to CATGPGQSYEQYF.

This chain uses TRBV6-4 with TRBJ1-3; D unclear. With 5 bases removed from V and 5 bases from J, the gap between germline ends came to 10 bases. CDR3 length: 13 residues. CDR1 MRHNA and CDR2 SNTAGT come from the germline V gene. DNA for the CDR3: TGTGCCAGCAGTAAGCGGACGCGAAACACCATATATTTT. Its translation: CASSKRTRNTIYF.

The chain couples TRBV19 to TRBJ2-6; TRBD2 aligns across 8 bases. The V gene end was trimmed by 6 bases and the J gene end by 2 bases; junction bases not matched to a gene: 3. The germline CDR1 and CDR2 sequences are LNHDA and SQIVND (reference sequence). There are 15 residues in the CDR3. The DNA for the CDR3 is TGTGCCAGTAGCCGGGGGGGGGCTGGGGCCAACGTCCTGACTTTC. Encoded protein: CASSRGGAGANVLTF.

The chain couples TRBV12-3 or TRBV12-4 to TRBJ2-4, with 9 nucleotides matching TRBD2. The V and J ends lost 6 bases and 7 bases, in that order; junction bases with no gene match: 4. The CDR3 consists of 13 residues. The CDR3 is CASSQTSGNIQYF. CDR3 in DNA: TGTGCCAGCAGCCAAACTAGCGGGAACATTCAGTACTTC.

The chain uses TRBV11-2 and TRBJ2-1; D perhaps matches TRBD2 (6 bases). CDR1 SGHAT and CDR2 FQNNGV come from the germline V gene. This CDR3 has 14 residues. Trimming took 7 bases from V and 1 from J, leaving 11 bases between them. CDR3 amino acids: CASKLALSYNEQFF. The DNA of the CDR3 is TGTGCCAGCAAGCTAGCGCTTTCCTACAATGAGCAGTTCTTC.

V usage is TRBV5-1 and J usage is TRBJ2-4; 9 bases line up with TRBD1. The germline CDR1 and CDR2 sequences are SGHRS and YFSETQ. The V and J ends lost 4 bases and 3 bases, in that order; junction bases with no gene match: 8. This CDR3 spans 16 amino acids. CDR3 amino acids: CASSKRTGAYKNIQYF. CDR3 nucleotides: TGCGCCAGCAGCAAACGGACAGGGGCGTACAAAAACATTCAGTACTTC.

This rearrangement joins TRBV7-9 to TRBJ1-5, with 7 bases lining up with TRBD1. In germline, CDR1 is SEHNR, CDR2 FQNEAQ (reference sequence). The CDR3 spans 17 residues. The junction had 10 bases not matched to a gene; V was cut back by 3 bases and J by 2 bases. Here the CDR3 reads CASSFNLGGRGNQPQHF. In nucleotides, the CDR3 is TGTGCCAGCAGCTTCAATCTAGGGGGCAGGGGCAATCAGCCCCAGCATTTT.

This clone was counted only a few times. The chain links TRBV5-1 to TRBJ2-2; 8 bases agree with TRBD1. The V and J ends lost 4 bases and 3 bases, in that order; junction bases with no gene match: 8. The CDR3 is 16 amino acids. CDR1 is SGHRS and CDR2 is YFSETQ in the germline V gene. The CDR3 coding sequence is TGCGCCAGCAGCCTGTTGGGACAGGTGTACACCGGGGAGCTGTTTTTT. Amino acid sequence: CASSLLGQVYTGELFF.

The rearrangement joins TRBV30 to TRBJ1-6; TRBD1 agrees at 9 bases. Per the germline V gene, CDR1 is GTSNPN and CDR2 is SVGIG (reference sequence). The CDR3 spans 12 residues. Germline trimming cut 2 bases from V and 15 bases from J; bases unmatched to any gene: 5. The DNA of the CDR3 is TGTGCCTGGAGTATACAGGGGGCGCGCCTCCACTTT. Encoded protein: CAWSIQGARLHF.